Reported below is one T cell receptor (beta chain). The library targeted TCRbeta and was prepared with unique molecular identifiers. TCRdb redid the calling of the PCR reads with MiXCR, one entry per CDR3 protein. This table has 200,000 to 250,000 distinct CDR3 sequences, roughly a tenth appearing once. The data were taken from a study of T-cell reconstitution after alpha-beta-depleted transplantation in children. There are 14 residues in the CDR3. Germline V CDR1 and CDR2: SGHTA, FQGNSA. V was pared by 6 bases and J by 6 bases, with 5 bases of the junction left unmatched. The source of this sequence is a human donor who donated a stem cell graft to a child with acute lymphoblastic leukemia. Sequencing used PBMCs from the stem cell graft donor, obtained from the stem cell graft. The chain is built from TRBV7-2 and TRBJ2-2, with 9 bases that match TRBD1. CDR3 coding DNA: TGTGCCAGCAGTCGACAGGGGGTTCCCGGGGAGCTGTTTTTT. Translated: CASSRQGVPGELFF.